This T cell receptor beta chain was identified during a study of blood T cell repertoires in COVID-19. Study as a whole: Samples representing acute and convalescent COVID-19 were sourced from the United States, Italy and Spain. T cells, B-cell-depleted T cells, or PBMCs provided the cDNA or gDNA that served as material.

In the original analysis: Estimation of nucleated cell counts relied on the amplification of reference gene primers. The protocol was immunoSEQ multiplex PCR, while the TCRdb copy is restricted to in-frame clones and leaves out a portion. V and J calls and clone size are given by that table; D and trimming were obtained from the DNA. The sample includes roughly 140,000 clones, about four fifths of them seen just once. Trimming at V came to 4 bases and at J to 5 bases, leaving 10 bases not matched to a gene. The CDR3 spans 16 residues. CDR1 is LNHDA, CDR2 SQIVND, per germline (reference sequence). The source of this sequence is a man in his 70s with acute or convalescent COVID-19. Sequenced input: peripheral blood. V gene TRBV19 combines with J gene TRBJ1-5; 8 bases line up with TRBD1. CDR3 coding DNA: TGTGCCAGTAGTACCCGGACAGGGTGGTCGGATCAGCCCCAGCATTTT. Residues: CASSTRTGWSDQPQHF.